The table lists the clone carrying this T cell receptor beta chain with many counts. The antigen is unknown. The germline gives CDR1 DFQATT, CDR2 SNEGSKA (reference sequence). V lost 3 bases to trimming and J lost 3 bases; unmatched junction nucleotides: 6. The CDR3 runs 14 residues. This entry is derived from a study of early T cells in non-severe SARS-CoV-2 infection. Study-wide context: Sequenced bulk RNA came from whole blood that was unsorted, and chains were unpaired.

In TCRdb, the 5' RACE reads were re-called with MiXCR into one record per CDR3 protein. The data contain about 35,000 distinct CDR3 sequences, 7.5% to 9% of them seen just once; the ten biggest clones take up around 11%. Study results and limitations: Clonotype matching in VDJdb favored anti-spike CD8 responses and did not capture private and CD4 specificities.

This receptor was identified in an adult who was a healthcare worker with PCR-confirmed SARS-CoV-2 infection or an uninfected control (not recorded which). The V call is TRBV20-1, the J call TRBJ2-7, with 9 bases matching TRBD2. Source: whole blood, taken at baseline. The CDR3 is CSASPSGGFYEQYF. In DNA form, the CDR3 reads TGCAGTGCTAGTCCCAGCGGGGGGTTCTACGAGCAGTACTTC.